Here is one T cell receptor (beta chain) with its context. This specimen comes from a study of blood T cell repertoires in COVID-19. On the study more broadly: COVID-19 samples, acute and convalescent, were from the United States, Italy and Spain. T cells, B-cell-depleted T cells, or PBMCs supplied cDNA or gDNA.

Germline V gives CDR1 LGHDT, CDR2 YNNKEL (reference sequence). The V end was cut by 4 bases, the J end by 2 bases, with 8 bases between. The CDR3 is 14 residues long. Original handling: Estimation of nucleated cell counts was performed using reference gene primer amplification. The repertoire was sequenced with immunoSEQ multiplex PCR; TCRdb's copy has only in-frame clones and lacks some. The DNA gave D and trimming, while V, J and clone size come from that table. The repertoire includes about 220,000 clones, approximately 83% of them detected once, and about 3% sits in the top ten. Sequenced input: peripheral blood. The chain joins TRBV3-1 (or the pseudogene TRBV3-2) to TRBJ1-4; weak D call: TRBD1 (5 bases). The source of this sequence is a woman in her twenties or thirties who had recovered from COVID-19. The chain's CDR3 is CASSLRGTNEKLFF. CDR3 DNA sequence: TGTGCCAGCAGCCTACGGGGGACTAATGAAAAACTGTTTTTT.